This T cell receptor (beta chain) came from a study of regulatory T cells in long-lasting Graves disease. Investigators prepared the TCR beta libraries by applying iRepertoire HTBI primers and Arm-PCR of CDR3 regions. From the multiplex PCR reads, TCRdb called clonotypes with MiXCR, one entry per CDR3 protein. Of roughly 260,000 distinct CDR3 sequences listed, roughly 18% are singletons. General study results and limits: Newly diagnosed Graves' patients had higher TCR diversity than persistent ones. There was favoring of TRBV28, TRBJ1-2 and TRBJ2-5 in persistent disease.

Germline V lookup: CDR1 KGHDR, CDR2 SFDVKD. The V end lost 4 bases, the J end lost 2 bases, and 10 bases lay between the germline ends. This CDR3 contains 14 residues. Noted time point: newly diagnosed GD, antithyroid drugs for less than 3 months. Researchers made the TCR library from RNA that was extracted from PBMCs. This clonotype was recorded many times. As yet, its antigen is unknown. This sample was shared with a second study, whose subject was T cells in Graves' hyperthyroidism and ophthalmopathy.

This chain connects TRBV24-1 to TRBJ1-2; D uncertain. The TCR comes from a woman in her 30s with Graves disease. The source material was peripheral blood mononuclear cells (PBMCs), sampled at new diagnosis, from a patient treated with antithyroid drugs. CDR3 coding DNA: TGTGCCACCAGTGACAGTAGGATCAACTATGGCTACACCTTC. It encodes CATSDSRINYGYTF.